Each of the 25 T cell receptor beta chains below was sequenced from the same sample in a study of CD8 T cells in ankylosing spondylitis. TCRdb passed the 5' RACE reads through MiXCR, listing each CDR3 protein once. Of 200,000 to 250,000 distinct CDR3 sequences in the sample, roughly 10% are singletons; the top ten hold 5.5% to 8%. The sequencing input was blood, either unsorted or a sorted T cell fraction (not recorded which). The receptors were sampled from a male donor with ankylosing spondylitis or in good health (not recorded which).

This clonotype was observed at least ten times. The V gene is TRBV20-1, the J gene TRBJ2-1, with 10 bases lining up with TRBD2. This CDR3 spans 14 amino acids. The germline V gene has CDR1 DFQATT and CDR2 SNEGSKA (reference sequence). Unmatched junction bases numbered 8, after V lost 3 bases and J lost 9 bases. CDR3 coding DNA: TGCAGTGCTAGCCTTAGCGGGGGGACAGTTGAGCAGTTCTTC. This codes for CSASLSGGTVEQFF.

This clonotype appeared many times. This chain links TRBV27 with TRBJ1-1; 8 bases are a match to TRBD1. Germline V gene lookup returns CDR1 MNHEY and CDR2 SMNVEV (reference sequence). Trimming removed 8 bases from V and 3 bases from J; junction bases left unmatched: 8. The CDR3 loop spans 14 amino acids. In DNA form, the CDR3 reads TGTGCCAGCTCTCCGAAGACAGGGGACACTGAAGCTTTCTTT. Translated, it gives CASSPKTGDTEAFF.

The chain uses TRBV3-1 and TRBJ2-1, with 9 bases aligning to TRBD2. Per germline, CDR1 LGHDT and CDR2 YNNKEL (reference sequence). CDR3 size: 16 residues. V shed 1 base, J shed 10 bases, and the junction held 11 bases outside the gene matches. CDR3 sequence: CASSQGGSGRAGEQFF. For the CDR3, the DNA is TGTGCCAGCAGCCAAGGGGGTAGCGGGAGAGCTGGAGAGCAGTTCTTC.

This clonotype appeared many times. The genes are TRBV29-1 and TRBJ2-7, with a possible D match to TRBD1 (5 bases). Per germline, CDR1 SQVTM and CDR2 ANQGSEA. The CDR3 is made up of 14 amino acids. Trimming pared 4 bases from V and 5 bases from J, leaving 18 bases between. CDR3 sequence (DNA): TGCAGCGTTGTCGTCCAGGGAAAGGTCCACGAGCAGTACTTC. Its protein product is CSVVVQGKVHEQYF.

Concerning this clonotype itself: A much bigger clone sits one base away, suggesting this may be a read error. J is TRBJ1-1 and V is TRBV20-1; D possibly corresponds to TRBD1 (5 bases). The germline CDR1 and CDR2 sequences are DFQATT and SNEGSKA (reference sequence). The CDR3 totals 14 residues. The CDR3 region is CSTRGTRAPRSAFF. CDR3 in DNA: TGCAGTACTAGAGGGACCCGGGCCCCCAGATCGGCTTTCTTT.

In its sample, this clonotype was seen a few times. This chain links TRBV18 with TRBJ2-3; a weak D match, TRBD1 (5 bases). From germline, CDR1 is KGHSH and CDR2 LQKENI. The V end lost 3 bases, the J end lost 2 bases, and 9 bases lay between the germline ends. The CDR3 extends over 14 amino acids. This chain's CDR3 is CASSPDSATDTQYF. CDR3 DNA sequence: TGTGCCAGCTCACCCGACAGTGCCACAGATACGCAGTATTTT. Full variable domain (outside the CDR3, taken from reference TRBV18 and TRBJ2-3): NAGVMQNPRHLVRRRGQEARLRCSPMKGHSHVYWYRQLPEEGLKFMVYLQKENIIDESGMPKERFSAEFPKEGPSILRIQQVVRGDSAAYFCASSPDSATDTQYFGPGTRLTVL.

This clonotype was found a few times. The chain has TRBV5-1 and TRBJ1-2; 7 bases agree with TRBD1. The length of the CDR3 is 15 residues. The V segment lost 6 bases and the J segment 5 bases; nucleotides outside the gene matches: 13. Germline-derived CDR1 and CDR2 are SGHRS and YFSETQ. For the CDR3, the DNA is TGCGCCAGCAAGCCGCCGGGACAGAGCACTTATGGCTACACCTTC. Translating it yields CASKPPGQSTYGYTF.

The chain has TRBV27 and TRBJ2-5; 8 bases line up with TRBD2. CDR3 length: 13 amino acids. Unmatched junction bases numbered 4, after V lost 6 bases and J lost 4 bases. Germline V gene data show CDR1 as MNHEY and CDR2 as SMNVEV (reference sequence). CDR3 residues: CASSRGGSETQYF. The CDR3 region has the DNA TGTGCCAGCAGCCGGGGGGGATCAGAGACCCAGTACTTC.

The chain links TRBV2 to TRBJ2-4, with 10 bases matching TRBD1. This CDR3 spans 17 amino acids. The germline V gene has CDR1 SNHLY and CDR2 FYNNEI. Losses at the gene ends were 2 bases for V and 8 bases for J; bases not matched to a gene: 12. The CDR3 sequence is CASSEFFPRDRGHIQYF. The CDR3 coding sequence is TGTGCCAGCAGTGAATTCTTCCCCAGGGACAGGGGACACATTCAGTACTTC.

This clonotype was observed many times. The chain combines TRBV6-6 with TRBJ1-2; a weak D match, TRBD1 (6 bases). The CDR3 loop spans 13 amino acids. The V gene lost 5 bases and the J gene lost 2 bases, with 9 bases spanning the gap. CDR1 and CDR2 (germline): MNHNY, SVGAGI (reference sequence). The CDR3 DNA reads as TGTGCCAGCAGTCCCGGGACAAACTATGGCTACACCTTC. This codes for CASSPGTNYGYTF.

This clonotype was detected only a few times. The rearrangement uses TRBV15 and TRBJ1-2, with D perhaps matching TRBD1 (5 bases). CDR3 length: 16 amino acids. CDR1 and CDR2 (germline): LNHNV, YYDKDF (reference sequence). The ends were cut back, 4 bases at V and 4 bases at J, with 19 bases in the middle. In DNA, the CDR3 is TGTGCCACCAGCAACTTTCCGGGACTAGAGTTCTATGGCTACACCTTC. It encodes CATSNFPGLEFYGYTF.

This clonotype was detected ten times or more. The V and J genes are TRBV20-1 and TRBJ1-4; the match to TRBD1 covers 11 bases. CDR1 and CDR2 from the germline V gene are DFQATT and SNEGSKA (reference sequence). Germline trimming cut 3 bases from V and 8 bases from J; bases unmatched to any gene: 5. This CDR3 region has 14 residues. DNA of the CDR3: TGCAGTGCTAGGGGGGGACAGGGGGAAGAAAAACTGTTTTTT. Translating gives CSARGGQGEEKLFF.

In its sample, this clonotype was seen many times. This chain uses TRBV29-1 with TRBJ2-3, with a tentative D call TRBD1 (6 bases). V was shortened by 2 bases and J by 3 bases, with 9 bases between the two germline ends. CDR3 length equals 13 residues. CDR1 and CDR2 from the germline V gene are SQVTM and ANQGSEA. CDR3 bases: TGCAGCGTTGAACCCCAGGGGACAGATACGCAGTATTTT. It specifies CSVEPQGTDTQYF.

At least ten counts were recorded for this clonotype. The chain uses TRBV5-1 and TRBJ2-5; the D gene is possibly TRBD2 (5 bases). V lost 6 bases and J lost 2, with 17 bases in between. Germline V gene data show CDR1 as SGHRS and CDR2 as YFSETQ. The CDR3 runs 15 residues. The chain's CDR3 is CASTLDLGDQETQYF. The CDR3 bases are TGCGCCAGCACCCTGGATTTGGGAGATCAAGAGACCCAGTACTTC.

This clonotype was counted at least ten times. V gene TRBV7-2 combines with J gene TRBJ2-5; 11 nucleotides match TRBD2. This CDR3 spans 15 amino acids. CDR1 is SGHTA, CDR2 FQGNSA, per germline. With V trimmed by 1 base and J by 5 bases, 3 bases remained unmatched. For the CDR3, the DNA is TGTGCCAGCAGCTTAGTTGCTAGCGGGGGGGAGACCCAGTACTTC. This sequence encodes CASSLVASGGETQYF.

Notes on this clonotype: A read error may explain this, as a much larger clone is one base away. The rearrangement joins TRBV4-2 to TRBJ2-3; tentatively, D is TRBD2 (5 bases). The CDR3 has 15 amino acids. Per the germline V gene, CDR1 is LGHNA and CDR2 is YNFKEQ. Here the CDR3 DNA reads TGTGCCAGCAGCCAAGCTCTACCTAGCACAGATATGCAGTATTTT. Translated, it gives CASSQALPSTDMQYF.

This clonotype was counted at least ten times. The chain links TRBV29-1 to TRBJ2-3; TRBD2 is a possible D gene (6 bases). The CDR3 sequence is 14 residues long. Germline loops: CDR1 SQVTM, CDR2 ANQGSEA. V dropped 6 bases and J dropped 8 bases, with 21 bases sitting between them. This CDR3 reads CSVPSVGDSATQYF. CDR3 nucleotides: TGCAGCGTCCCTTCGGTAGGGGACTCGGCTACGCAGTATTTT.

This clonotype has just a few counts. V is TRBV6-6 and J is TRBJ2-5, with a weak D call TRBD1 (6 bases). The CDR3 is 13 residues long. CDR1 and CDR2 (germline): MNHNY, SVGAGI (reference sequence). Trimming took 6 bases from V and 3 from J, leaving 11 bases between them. In nucleotides, the CDR3 is TGTGCCAGCAGACGACCAGGGGAAGAGACCCAGTACTTC. It is translated as CASRRPGEETQYF.

This clonotype was detected many times. V usage is TRBV5-1 and J usage is TRBJ2-7; 11 bases are shared with TRBD2. CDR3 length: 15 amino acids. Germline V gene sequence: CDR1 SGHRS, CDR2 YFSETQ. Trimming removed 4 bases from V and 0 bases from J; junction bases left unmatched: 3. The CDR3 region has the DNA TGCGCCAGCAGCCAGGGACTAGCGGACTCCTACGAGCAGTACTTC. Protein: CASSQGLADSYEQYF. The full variable domain, rest sourced from reference TRBV5-1 and TRBJ2-7, is KAGVTQTPRYLIKTRGQQVTLSCSPISGHRSVSWYQQTPGQGLQFLFEYFSETQRNKGNFPGRFSGRQFSNSRSEMNVSTLELGDSALYLCASSQGLADSYEQYFGPGTRLTVT.

This clonotype has only a few counts. This chain joins TRBV20-1 and TRBJ1-2; D may be TRBD1 (5 bases). The V gene lost 7 bases and the J gene lost 8 bases, with 17 bases spanning the gap. The CDR3 runs to 12 residues. Germline V lookup: CDR1 DFQATT, CDR2 SNEGSKA (reference sequence). The CDR3 loop is CSGSRQKGGYTF. Here the CDR3 DNA reads TGCAGTGGGTCCAGACAGAAAGGAGGCTACACCTTC.

This clonotype was seen repeatedly, ten times or more. The chain combines TRBV20-1 with TRBJ2-3; 7 bases match TRBD2. The CDR3 sequence is 15 residues long. V was pared by 0 bases and J by 3 bases, with 6 bases of the junction left unmatched. CDR1 and CDR2 (germline): DFQATT, SNEGSKA (reference sequence). Written as DNA, the CDR3 is TGCAGTGCTAGAGATCAAGCGGGAACGACAGATACGCAGTATTTT. Its translation: CSARDQAGTTDTQYF.

This clonotype was observed a handful of times. Since a much larger clone is just one base distant, this may be a read error. The chain carries TRBV6-5 and TRBJ2-3, with a weak D call TRBD2 (7 bases). V dropped 0 bases and J dropped 4 bases, with 11 bases sitting between them. CDR1 and CDR2 from the germline V gene are MNHEY and SVGAGI. This CDR3 comprises 15 residues. Here the CDR3 reads CASSYSRGGADTQYF. The DNA of the CDR3 is TGTGCCAGCAGTTACTCGAGGGGGGGGGCAGATACGCAGTATTTT.

This clonotype was detected many times. The rearrangement uses TRBV5-1 and TRBJ1-3; D may be TRBD1 (6 bases). V shed 0 bases and J shed 2 bases, with 18 bases lying between them. The germline V gene encodes CDR1 SGHRS and CDR2 YFSETQ. The CDR3 totals 18 residues. The CDR3 is CASSLAGQPTSAGNTIYF. The CDR3 DNA is TGCGCCAGCAGCTTGGCCGGACAGCCTACCTCGGCTGGAAACACCATATATTTT.

This clonotype was found many times. The chain is built from TRBV6-2 or TRBV6-3 and TRBJ2-1, with 12 bases identical to TRBD2. The ends lost 2 bases at V and 5 bases at J; junction bases unmatched: 7. Germline values: CDR1 MNHEY, CDR2 SVGEGT. This CDR3 contains 17 residues. The CDR3 DNA reads as TGTGCCAGCAGTTACCTGAAGACTAGCGGGAGTCACAATGAGCAGTTCTTC. Translation gives CASSYLKTSGSHNEQFF.

This clonotype was counted ten times or more. The CDR3 DNA sequence: TGTGCCAGCAGAGGGGCGGGGGAGACCCAGTACTTC. It yields the protein CASRGAGETQYF. J is TRBJ2-5 and V is TRBV5-4; D might be TRBD2 (6 bases). The V gene's germline CDR1 is SGHNT and CDR2 YYREEE (reference sequence). The CDR3 covers 12 residues. V was clipped by 5 bases and J by 5 bases, with 10 bases between them.